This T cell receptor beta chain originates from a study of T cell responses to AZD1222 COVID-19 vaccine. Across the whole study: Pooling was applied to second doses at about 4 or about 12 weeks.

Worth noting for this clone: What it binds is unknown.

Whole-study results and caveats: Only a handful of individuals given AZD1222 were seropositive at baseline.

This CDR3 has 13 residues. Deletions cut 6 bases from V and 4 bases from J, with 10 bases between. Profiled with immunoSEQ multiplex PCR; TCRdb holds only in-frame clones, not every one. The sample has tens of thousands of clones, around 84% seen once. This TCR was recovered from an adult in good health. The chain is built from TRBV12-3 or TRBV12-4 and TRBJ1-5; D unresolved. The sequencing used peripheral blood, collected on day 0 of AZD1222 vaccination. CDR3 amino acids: CASSHTENQPQHF. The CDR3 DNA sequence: TGTGCCAGCAGCCACACAGAAAATCAGCCCCAGCATTTT.